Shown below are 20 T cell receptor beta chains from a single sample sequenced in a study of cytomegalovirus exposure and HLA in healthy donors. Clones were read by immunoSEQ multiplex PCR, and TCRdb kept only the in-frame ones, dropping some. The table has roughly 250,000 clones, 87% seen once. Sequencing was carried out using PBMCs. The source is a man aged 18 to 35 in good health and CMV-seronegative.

This CDR3 is CASSQGEGQLFF. CDR3 DNA: TGCGCCAGCAGCCAAGGCGAGGGTCAACTGTTTTTT. The J gene is TRBJ1-4, the V gene TRBV4-3; no clear D gene. There are 12 residues in the CDR3. In germline, CDR1 is LGHNA, CDR2 YSLEER. The V end lost 1 base, the J end lost 12 bases, and 9 bases lay between the germline ends.

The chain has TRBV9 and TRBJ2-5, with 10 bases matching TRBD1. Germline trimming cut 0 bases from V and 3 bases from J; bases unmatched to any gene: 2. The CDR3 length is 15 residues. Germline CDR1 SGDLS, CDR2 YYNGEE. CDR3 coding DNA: TGTGCCAGCAGCGTAGAGGGGACAGGGGAAGAGACCCAGTACTTC. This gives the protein CASSVEGTGEETQYF.

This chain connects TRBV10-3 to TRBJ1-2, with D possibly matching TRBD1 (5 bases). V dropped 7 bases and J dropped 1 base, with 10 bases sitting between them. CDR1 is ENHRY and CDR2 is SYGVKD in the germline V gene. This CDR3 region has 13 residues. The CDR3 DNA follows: TGTGCCATCAAGCGGGGGGGTAACTATGGCTACACCTTC. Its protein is CAIKRGGNYGYTF.

As DNA, the CDR3 is TGTGCCAGCAGCCGAGAAATATCAGGTAACACTGAAGCTTTCTTT. Translation: CASSREISGNTEAFF. The J gene is TRBJ1-1, the V gene TRBV21-1; the table gives TRBD1 as D, unverified against the DNA. TRBV21-1 is labeled a pseudogene. The CDR3 runs 15 residues.

The CDR3 DNA reads as TGTGCCAGCAGGGGACTCCAAGAGACCCAGTACTTC. Protein product: CASRGLQETQYF. V usage is TRBV6-1 and J usage is TRBJ2-5; TRBD2 is a possible D gene (6 bases). Germline loops: CDR1 MNHNS, CDR2 SASEGT. CDR3 length equals 12 residues. V was cut by 6 bases and J by 1 base, with 6 bases left in between.

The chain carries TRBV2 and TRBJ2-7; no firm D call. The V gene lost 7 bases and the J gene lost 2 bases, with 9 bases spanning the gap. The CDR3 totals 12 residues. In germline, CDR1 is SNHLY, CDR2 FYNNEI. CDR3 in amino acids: CASKRVTYEQYF. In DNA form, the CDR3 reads TGTGCCAGCAAACGGGTAACCTACGAGCAGTACTTC.

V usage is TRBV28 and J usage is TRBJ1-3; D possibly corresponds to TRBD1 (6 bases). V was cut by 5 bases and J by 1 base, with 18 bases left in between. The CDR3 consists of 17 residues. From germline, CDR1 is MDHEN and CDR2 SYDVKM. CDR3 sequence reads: CASSPDRLKPSGNTIYF. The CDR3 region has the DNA TGTGCCAGCAGTCCGGACAGATTAAAACCGTCTGGAAACACCATATATTTT.

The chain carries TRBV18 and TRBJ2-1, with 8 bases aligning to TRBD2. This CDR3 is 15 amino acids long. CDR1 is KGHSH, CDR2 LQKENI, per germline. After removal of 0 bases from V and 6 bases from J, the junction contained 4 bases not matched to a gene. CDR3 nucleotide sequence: TGTGCCAGCTCACCACCCAGCGGGAGTCGCAATGAGCAGTTCTTC. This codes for CASSPPSGSRNEQFF.

The CDR3 coding sequence is TGTGCCAGCAGCCTCAGGGGAACAGGGAACACTGAAGCTTTCTTT. Protein sequence: CASSLRGTGNTEAFF. The V and J genes are TRBV6-5 and TRBJ1-1, with a weak D call TRBD1 (6 bases). Germline CDR1 and CDR2: MNHEY and SVGAGI. Between the trimmed V and J ends, which lost 6 bases and 1 base, there was a span of 15 bases. This CDR3 has 15 amino acids.

CDR3 sequence: CASSLEQGGEKLFF. The CDR3 DNA is TGTGCCAGCAGTTTGGAGCAGGGTGGTGAAAAACTGTTTTTT. V usage is TRBV28 and J usage is TRBJ1-4, with a weak D call TRBD1 (5 bases). The CDR3 spans 14 residues. With 3 bases removed from V and 7 bases from J, the gap between germline ends came to 12 bases. Germline V CDR1 and CDR2: MDHEN, SYDVKM. The whole variable domain, filled in from reference TRBV28 and TRBJ1-4, reads DVKVTQSSRYLVKRTGEKVFLECVQDMDHENMFWYRQDPGLGLRLIYFSYDVKMKEKGDIPEGYSVSREKKERFSLILESASTNQTSMYLCASSLEQGGEKLFFGSGTQLSVL.

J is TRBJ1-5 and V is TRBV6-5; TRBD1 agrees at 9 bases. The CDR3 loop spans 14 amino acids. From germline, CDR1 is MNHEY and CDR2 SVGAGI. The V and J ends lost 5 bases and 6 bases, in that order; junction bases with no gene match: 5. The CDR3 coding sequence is TGTGCCAGCAGTCCCGACAGGGGGAGTCAGCCCCAGCATTTT. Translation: CASSPDRGSQPQHF.

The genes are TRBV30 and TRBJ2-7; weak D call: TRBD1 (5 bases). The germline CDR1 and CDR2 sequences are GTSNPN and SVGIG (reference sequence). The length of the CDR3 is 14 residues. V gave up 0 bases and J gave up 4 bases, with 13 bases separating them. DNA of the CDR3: TGTGCCTGGAGTGTAATTAGTACAGGATACGAGCAGTACTTC. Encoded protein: CAWSVISTGYEQYF.

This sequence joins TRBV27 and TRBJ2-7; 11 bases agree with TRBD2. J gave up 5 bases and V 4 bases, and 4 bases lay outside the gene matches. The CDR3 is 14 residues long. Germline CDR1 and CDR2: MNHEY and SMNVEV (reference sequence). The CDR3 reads CASSSGLAGDEQYF. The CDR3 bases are TGTGCCAGCAGTTCAGGACTAGCGGGCGACGAGCAGTACTTC.

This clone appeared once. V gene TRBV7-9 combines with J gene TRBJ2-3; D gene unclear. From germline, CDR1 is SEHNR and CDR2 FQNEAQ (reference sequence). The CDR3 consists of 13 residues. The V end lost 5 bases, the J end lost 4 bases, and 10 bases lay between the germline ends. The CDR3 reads CASSHPRADTQYF. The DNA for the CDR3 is TGTGCCAGCAGCCATCCCCGGGCAGATACGCAGTATTTT.

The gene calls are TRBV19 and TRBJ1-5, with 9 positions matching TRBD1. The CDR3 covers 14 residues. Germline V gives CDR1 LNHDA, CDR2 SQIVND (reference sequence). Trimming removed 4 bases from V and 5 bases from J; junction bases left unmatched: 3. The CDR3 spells CASSTWTGDQPQHF. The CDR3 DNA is TGTGCCAGTAGTACATGGACAGGGGATCAGCCCCAGCATTTT.

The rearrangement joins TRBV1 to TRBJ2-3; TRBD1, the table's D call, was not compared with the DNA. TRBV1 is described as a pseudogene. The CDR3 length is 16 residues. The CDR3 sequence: CTSSQEPDREPDTQYF. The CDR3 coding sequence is TGCACCAGCAGCCAAGAGCCAGACAGGGAACCAGATACGCAGTATTTT.

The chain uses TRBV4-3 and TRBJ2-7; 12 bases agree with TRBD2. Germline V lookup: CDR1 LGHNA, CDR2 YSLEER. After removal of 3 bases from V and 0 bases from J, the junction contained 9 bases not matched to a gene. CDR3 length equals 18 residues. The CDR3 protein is CASSQQRTSGALSYEQYF. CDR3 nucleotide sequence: TGCGCCAGCAGCCAGCAGCGGACTAGCGGGGCACTCTCCTACGAGCAGTACTTC.

CDR3 bases: TGTGCCAGCAGCGTATCGGACAGTGAAAAACTGTTTTTT. It translates to CASSVSDSEKLFF. V and J are TRBV9 and TRBJ1-4; weak D call: TRBD1 (6 bases). The CDR3 contains 13 residues. Germline CDR1 reads SGDLS; CDR2 reads YYNGEE. The V end lost 1 base, the J end lost 7 bases, and 8 bases lay between the germline ends.

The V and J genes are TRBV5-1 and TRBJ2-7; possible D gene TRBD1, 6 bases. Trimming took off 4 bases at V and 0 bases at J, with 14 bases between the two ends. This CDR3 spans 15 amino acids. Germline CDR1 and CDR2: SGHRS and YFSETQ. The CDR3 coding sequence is TGCGCCAGCAGCACCTTCGACAGGAACTCCTACGAGCAGTACTTC. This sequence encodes CASSTFDRNSYEQYF.

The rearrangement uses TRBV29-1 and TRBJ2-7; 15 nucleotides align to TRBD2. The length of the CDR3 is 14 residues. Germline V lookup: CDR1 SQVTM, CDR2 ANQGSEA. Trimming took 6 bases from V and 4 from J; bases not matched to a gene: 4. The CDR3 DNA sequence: TGCAGCGTGGGGACTAGCGGGGGGTTATACGAGCAGTACTTC. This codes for CSVGTSGGLYEQYF.